The following is a T cell receptor (beta chain) sequence with its context. Its antigen is not identified. An end of the junction does not agree with germline; a read error may underlie this. Previously described methods and listed TCR primers were used for bulk TCR libraries. One entry per CDR3 protein results from TCRdb running MiXCR on the PCR reads. The sample contains about 640,000 distinct CDR3 sequences, 20% of which appear only once. The sample is drawn from a study of molecular identifiers for immune sequencing clone quantification. General observations from the study: Over 98% of CMV-specific effector molecules, but under 1% of naive ones, were in clones above 20 copies. Even with around 1 million naive cells present, spiked Jurkat TCR RNA from one cell was reportedly detectable.

Sorting isolated naive CD8 T cells as CD8+CD4-CCR7+CD45RA+ events. The CDR3 spans 15 residues. The sequencing sample was made of naive CD8+ T cells from blood, with Jurkat cell RNA spiked in. Noted subset: FACS-sorted CD8+CD4-CCR7+CD45RA+ naive T cells. The chain combines TRBV5-3 with TRBJ1-2, with 9 positions matching TRBD1. TRBV5-3 is an ORF, and what it does is uncertain. The sequence derives from a human donor in good health. Some libraries in this study had Jurkat cell RNA spiked in. The CDR3 bases are TGTGCCAGCAGCTGGGGACAGGGATTAAACTATGGCTACACCTTC. Translation gives CASSWGQGLNYGYTF.